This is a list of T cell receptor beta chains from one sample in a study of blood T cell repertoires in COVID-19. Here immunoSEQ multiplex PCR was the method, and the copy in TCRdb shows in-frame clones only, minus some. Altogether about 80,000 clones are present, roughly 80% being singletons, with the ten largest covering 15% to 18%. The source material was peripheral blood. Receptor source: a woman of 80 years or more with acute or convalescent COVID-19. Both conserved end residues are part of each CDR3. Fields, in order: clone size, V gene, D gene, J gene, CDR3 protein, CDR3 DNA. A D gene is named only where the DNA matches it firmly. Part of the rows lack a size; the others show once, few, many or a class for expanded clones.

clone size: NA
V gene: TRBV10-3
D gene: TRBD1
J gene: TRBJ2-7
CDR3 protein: CAISESWGDRGGYEQYF
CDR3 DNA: TGTGCCATCAGTGAGTCGTGGGGGGACAGGGGAGGATACGAGCAGTACTTC

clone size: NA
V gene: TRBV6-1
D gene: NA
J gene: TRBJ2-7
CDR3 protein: CASSEDWYEQYF
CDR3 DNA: TGTGCCAGCAGTGAGGACTGGTACGAGCAGTACTTC

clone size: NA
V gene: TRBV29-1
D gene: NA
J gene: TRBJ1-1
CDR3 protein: CSVEVGRNTEAFF
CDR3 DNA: TGCAGCGTTGAGGTAGGGAGGAACACTGAAGCTTTCTTT

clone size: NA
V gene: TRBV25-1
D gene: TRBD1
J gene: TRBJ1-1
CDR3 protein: CASSDGQGGTEAFF
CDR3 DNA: TGTGCCAGCAGTGACGGACAGGGGGGCACTGAAGCTTTCTTT

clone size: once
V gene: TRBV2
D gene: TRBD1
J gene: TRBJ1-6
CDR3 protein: CASSGTGSSYNSPLHF
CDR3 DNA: TGTGCCAGCAGCGGGACAGGGAGCTCCTATAATTCACCCCTCCACTTT

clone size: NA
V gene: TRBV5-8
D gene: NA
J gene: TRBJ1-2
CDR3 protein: CASSPRTDYYGYTF
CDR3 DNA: TGTGCCAGCAGCCCCCGGACAGACTACTATGGCTACACCTTC

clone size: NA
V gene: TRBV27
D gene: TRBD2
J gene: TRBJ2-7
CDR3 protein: CASRQAGGPREQYF
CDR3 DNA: TGTGCCAGCAGGCAAGCGGGGGGGCCTAGGGAGCAGTACTTC

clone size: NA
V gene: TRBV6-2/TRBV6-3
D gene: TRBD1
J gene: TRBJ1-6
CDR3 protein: CASSSTGVGSPLHF
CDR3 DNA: TGTGCCAGCAGTTCCACAGGGGTTGGATCACCCCTCCACTTT

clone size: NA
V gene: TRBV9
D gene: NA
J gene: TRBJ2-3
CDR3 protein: CASSAGSGTQYF
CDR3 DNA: TGTGCCAGCAGCGCAGGGTCTGGTACGCAGTATTTT

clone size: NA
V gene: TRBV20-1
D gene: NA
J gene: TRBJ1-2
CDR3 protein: CSARLQNGYTF
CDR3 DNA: TGCAGTGCTAGACTGCAGAATGGCTACACCTTC

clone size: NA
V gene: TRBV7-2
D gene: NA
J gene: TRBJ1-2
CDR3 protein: CASSLASSGGYTF
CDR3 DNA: TGTGCCAGCAGCTTAGCGTCTAGCGGTGGCTACACCTTC

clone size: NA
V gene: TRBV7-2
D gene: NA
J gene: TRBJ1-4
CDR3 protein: CASSLGRNNEKLFF
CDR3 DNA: TGTGCCAGCAGCTTGGGCAGGAATAATGAAAAACTGTTTTTT

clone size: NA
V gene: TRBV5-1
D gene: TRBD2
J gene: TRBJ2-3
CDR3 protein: CASSLGLAGGGTDTQYF
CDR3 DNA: TGCGCCAGCTCCTTGGGACTAGCGGGGGGGGGCACAGATACGCAGTATTTT

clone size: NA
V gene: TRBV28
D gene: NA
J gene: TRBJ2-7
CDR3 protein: CALQSNSYEQYF
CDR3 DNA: TGTGCCCTACAGAGTAATTCCTACGAGCAGTACTTC

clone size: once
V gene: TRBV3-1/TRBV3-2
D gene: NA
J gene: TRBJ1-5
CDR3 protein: CASSQGWTDQPQHF
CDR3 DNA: TGTGCCAGCAGCCAAGGGTGGACTGATCAGCCCCAGCATTTT

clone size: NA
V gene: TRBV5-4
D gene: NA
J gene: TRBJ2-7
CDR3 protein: CASSFGGTYEQYF
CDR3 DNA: TGTGCCAGCAGCTTCGGGGGTACCTACGAGCAGTACTTC

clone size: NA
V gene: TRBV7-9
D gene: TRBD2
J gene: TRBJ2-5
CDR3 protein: CASSLLAGKETQYF
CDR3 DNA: TGTGCCAGCAGCTTACTAGCGGGGAAAGAGACCCAGTACTTC

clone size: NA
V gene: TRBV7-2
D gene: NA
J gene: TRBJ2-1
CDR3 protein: CASSPTSPAYNEQFF
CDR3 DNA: TGTGCCAGCAGCCCTACTAGTCCGGCCTACAATGAGCAGTTCTTC

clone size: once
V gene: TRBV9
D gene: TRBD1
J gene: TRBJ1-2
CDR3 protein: CASMGQGARGYTF
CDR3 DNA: TGTGCCAGCATGGGACAGGGGGCGAGGGGCTACACCTTC

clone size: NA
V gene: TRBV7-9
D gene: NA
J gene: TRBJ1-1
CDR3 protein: CASSLFAGLNTEAFF
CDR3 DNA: TGTGCCAGCAGCTTATTCGCAGGGCTCAACACTGAAGCTTTCTTT

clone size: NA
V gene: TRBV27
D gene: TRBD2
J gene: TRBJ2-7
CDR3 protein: CASRTSGGLTYEQYF
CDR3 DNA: TGTGCCAGCAGGACCTCGGGGGGTCTGACCTACGAGCAGTACTTC

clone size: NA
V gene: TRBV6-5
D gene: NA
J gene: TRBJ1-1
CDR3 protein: CASSYSRGQGTEAFF
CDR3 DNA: TGTGCCAGCAGTTACTCCCGGGGTCAGGGGACTGAAGCTTTCTTT